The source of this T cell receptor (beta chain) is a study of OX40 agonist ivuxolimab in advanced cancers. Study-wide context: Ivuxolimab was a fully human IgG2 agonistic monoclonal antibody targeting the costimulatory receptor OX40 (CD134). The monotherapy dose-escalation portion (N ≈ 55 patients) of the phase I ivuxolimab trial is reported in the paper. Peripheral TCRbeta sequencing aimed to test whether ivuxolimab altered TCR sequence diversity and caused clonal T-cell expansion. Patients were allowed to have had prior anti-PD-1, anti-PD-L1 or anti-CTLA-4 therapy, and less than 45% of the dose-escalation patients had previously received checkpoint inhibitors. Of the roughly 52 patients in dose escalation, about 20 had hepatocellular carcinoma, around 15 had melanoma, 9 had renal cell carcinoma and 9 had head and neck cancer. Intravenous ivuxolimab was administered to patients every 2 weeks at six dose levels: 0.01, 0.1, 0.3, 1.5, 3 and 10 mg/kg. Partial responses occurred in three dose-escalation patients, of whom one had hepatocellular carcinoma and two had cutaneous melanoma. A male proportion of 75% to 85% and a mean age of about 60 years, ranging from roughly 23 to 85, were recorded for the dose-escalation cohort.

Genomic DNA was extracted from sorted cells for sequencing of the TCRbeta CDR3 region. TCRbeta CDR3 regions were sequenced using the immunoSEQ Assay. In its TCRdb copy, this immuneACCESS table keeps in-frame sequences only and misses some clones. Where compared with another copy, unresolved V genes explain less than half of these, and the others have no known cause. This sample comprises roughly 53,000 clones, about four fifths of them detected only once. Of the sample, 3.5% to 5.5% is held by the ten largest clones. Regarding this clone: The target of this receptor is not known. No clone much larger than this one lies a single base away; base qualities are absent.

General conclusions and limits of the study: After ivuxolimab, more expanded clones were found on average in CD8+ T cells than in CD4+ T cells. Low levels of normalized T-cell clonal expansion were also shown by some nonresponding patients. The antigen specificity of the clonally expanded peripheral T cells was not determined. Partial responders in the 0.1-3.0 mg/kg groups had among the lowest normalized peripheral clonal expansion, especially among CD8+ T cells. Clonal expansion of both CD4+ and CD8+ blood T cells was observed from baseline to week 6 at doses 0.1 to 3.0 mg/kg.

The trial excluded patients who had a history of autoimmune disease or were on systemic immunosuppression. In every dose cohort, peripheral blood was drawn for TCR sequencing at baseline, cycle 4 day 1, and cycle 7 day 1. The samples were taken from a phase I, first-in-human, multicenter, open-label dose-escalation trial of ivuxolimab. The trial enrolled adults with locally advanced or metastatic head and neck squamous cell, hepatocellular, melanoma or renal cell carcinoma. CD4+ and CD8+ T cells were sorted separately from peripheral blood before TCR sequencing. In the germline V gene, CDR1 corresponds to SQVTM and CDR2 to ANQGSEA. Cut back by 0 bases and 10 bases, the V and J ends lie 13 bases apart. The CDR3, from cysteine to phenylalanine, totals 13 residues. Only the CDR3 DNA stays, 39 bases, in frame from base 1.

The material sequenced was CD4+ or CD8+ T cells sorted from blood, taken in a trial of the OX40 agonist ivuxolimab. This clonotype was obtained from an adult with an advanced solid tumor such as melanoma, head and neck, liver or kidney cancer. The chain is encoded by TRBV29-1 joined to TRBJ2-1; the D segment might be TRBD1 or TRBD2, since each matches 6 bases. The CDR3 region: CSVEEGAGGEQFF. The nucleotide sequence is TGCAGCGTTGAAGAGGGGGCAGGAGGGGAGCAGTTCTTC.